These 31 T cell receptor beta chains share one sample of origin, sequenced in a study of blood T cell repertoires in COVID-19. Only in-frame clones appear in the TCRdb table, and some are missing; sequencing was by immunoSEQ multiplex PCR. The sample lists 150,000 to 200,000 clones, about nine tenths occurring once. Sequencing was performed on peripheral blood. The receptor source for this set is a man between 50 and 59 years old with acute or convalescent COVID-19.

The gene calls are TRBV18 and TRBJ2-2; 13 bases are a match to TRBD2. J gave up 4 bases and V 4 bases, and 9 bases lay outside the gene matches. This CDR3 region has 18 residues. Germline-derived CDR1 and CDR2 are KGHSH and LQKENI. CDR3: CASSQRTSGSSATGELFF. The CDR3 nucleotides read TGTGCCAGCTCACAGCGGACTAGCGGGAGCTCCGCCACCGGGGAGCTGTTTTTT.

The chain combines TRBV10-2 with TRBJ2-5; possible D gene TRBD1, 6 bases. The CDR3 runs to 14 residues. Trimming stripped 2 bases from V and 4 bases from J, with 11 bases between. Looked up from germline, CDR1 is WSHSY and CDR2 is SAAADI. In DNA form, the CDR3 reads TGCGCCAGCAGTGAGGTTTGGGGGCTAGAGACCCAGTACTTC. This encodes CASSEVWGLETQYF.

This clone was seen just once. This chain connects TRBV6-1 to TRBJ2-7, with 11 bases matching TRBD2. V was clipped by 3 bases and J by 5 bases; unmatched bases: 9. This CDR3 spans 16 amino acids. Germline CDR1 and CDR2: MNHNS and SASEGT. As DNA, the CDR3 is TGTGCCAGCAGTGAGCTACTAGCGGGAGTGAGGGACGAGCAGTACTTC. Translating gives CASSELLAGVRDEQYF.

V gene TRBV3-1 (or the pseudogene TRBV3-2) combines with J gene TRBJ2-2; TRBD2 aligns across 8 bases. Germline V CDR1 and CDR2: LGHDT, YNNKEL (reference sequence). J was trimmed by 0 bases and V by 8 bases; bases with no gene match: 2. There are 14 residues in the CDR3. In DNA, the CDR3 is TGTGCCAGCTCTAGCGGGCCGAACACCGGGGAGCTGTTTTTT. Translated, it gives CASSSGPNTGELFF.

The CDR3 DNA is TGCGCCAGCAGCTTGGAGGGACAACCGAGGGGTTATGGCTACACCTTC. It translates to CASSLEGQPRGYGYTF. V is TRBV5-1 and J is TRBJ1-2, with D maybe TRBD1 (6 bases). Per the germline V gene, CDR1 is SGHRS and CDR2 is YFSETQ. The CDR3 spans 16 residues. Trimming cost V 0 bases and J 5 bases, with 17 bases left between them. The full variable domain, with the rest looked up from reference TRBV5-1 and TRBJ1-2, is KAGVTQTPRYLIKTRGQQVTLSCSPISGHRSVSWYQQTPGQGLQFLFEYFSETQRNKGNFPGRFSGRQFSNSRSEMNVSTLELGDSALYLCASSLEGQPRGYGYTFGSGTRLTVV.

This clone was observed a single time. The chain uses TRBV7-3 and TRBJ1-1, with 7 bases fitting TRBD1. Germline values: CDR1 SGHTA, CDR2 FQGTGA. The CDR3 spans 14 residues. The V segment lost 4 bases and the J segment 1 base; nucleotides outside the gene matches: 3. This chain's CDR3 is CASSSGQANTEAFF. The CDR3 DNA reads TGTGCCAGCAGCTCCGGACAGGCGAACACTGAAGCTTTCTTT.

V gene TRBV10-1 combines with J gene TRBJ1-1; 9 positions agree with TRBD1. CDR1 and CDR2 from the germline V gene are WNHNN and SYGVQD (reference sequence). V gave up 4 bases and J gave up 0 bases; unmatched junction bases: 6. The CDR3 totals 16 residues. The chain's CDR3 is CASSGRDRVMNTEAFF. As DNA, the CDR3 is TGCGCCAGCAGTGGGCGGGACAGGGTTATGAACACTGAAGCTTTCTTT.

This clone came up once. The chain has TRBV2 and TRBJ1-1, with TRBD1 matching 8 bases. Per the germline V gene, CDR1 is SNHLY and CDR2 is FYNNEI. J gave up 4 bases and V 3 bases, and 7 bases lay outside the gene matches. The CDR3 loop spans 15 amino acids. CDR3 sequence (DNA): TGTGCCAGCAGTGATTGGGGGACAGGATCCACTGAAGCTTTCTTT. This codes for CASSDWGTGSTEAFF.

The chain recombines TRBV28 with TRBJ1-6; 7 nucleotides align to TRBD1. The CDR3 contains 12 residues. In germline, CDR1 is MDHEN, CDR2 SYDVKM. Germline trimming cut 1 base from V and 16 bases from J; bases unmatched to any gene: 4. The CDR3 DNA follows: TGTGCCAGCAGTTTATTAGGGACAGCGCTCCACTTT. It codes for CASSLLGTALHF.

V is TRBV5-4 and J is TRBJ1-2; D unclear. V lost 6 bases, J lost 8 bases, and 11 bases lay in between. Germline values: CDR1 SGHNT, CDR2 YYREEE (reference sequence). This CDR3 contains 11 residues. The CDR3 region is CASTSPQGYTF. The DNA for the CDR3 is TGTGCCAGCACGTCCCCCCAGGGCTACACCTTC. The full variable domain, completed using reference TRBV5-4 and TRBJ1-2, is ETGVTQSPTHLIKTRGQQVTLRCSSQSGHNTVSWYQQALGQGPQFIFQYYREEENGRGNFPPRFSGLQFPNYSSELNVNALELDDSALYLCASTSPQGYTFGSGTRLTVV.

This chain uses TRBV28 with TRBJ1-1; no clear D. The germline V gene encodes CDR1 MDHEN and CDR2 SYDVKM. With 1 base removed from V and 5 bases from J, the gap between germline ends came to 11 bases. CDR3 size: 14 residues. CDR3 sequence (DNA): TGTGCCAGCAGTTTATCGATCGGGAAGACTGAAGCTTTCTTT. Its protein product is CASSLSIGKTEAFF.

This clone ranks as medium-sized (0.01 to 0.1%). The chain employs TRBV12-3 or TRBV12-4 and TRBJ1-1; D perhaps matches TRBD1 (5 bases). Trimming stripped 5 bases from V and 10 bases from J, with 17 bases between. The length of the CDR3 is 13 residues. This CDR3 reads CASSLGHSLLAFF. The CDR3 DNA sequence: TGTGCCAGCAGTCTCGGACATTCGTTGTTAGCTTTCTTT.

The CDR3: CASSLSSQSTDTQYF. The CDR3 DNA reads as TGTGCCAGCAGCTTATCTTCCCAGAGCACAGATACGCAGTATTTT. The genes are TRBV7-9 and TRBJ2-3; the D is unclear. This CDR3 contains 15 residues. From germline, CDR1 is SEHNR and CDR2 FQNEAQ (reference sequence). Trimming removed 2 bases from V and 0 bases from J, with 9 bases in between.

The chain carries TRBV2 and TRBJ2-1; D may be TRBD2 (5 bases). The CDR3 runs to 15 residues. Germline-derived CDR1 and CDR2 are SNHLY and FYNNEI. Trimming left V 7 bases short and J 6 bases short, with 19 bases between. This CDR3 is CASTRRLDSTNEQFF. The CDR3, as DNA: TGTGCCAGCACCAGGAGGCTGGATTCCACCAATGAGCAGTTCTTC.

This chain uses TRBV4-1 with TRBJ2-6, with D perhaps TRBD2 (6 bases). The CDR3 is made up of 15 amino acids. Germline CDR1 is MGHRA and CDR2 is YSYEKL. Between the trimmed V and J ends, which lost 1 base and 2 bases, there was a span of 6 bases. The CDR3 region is CASSQAGAGANVLTF. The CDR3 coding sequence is TGCGCCAGCAGCCAAGCGGGGGCTGGGGCCAACGTCCTGACTTTC.

CDR3: CSVGLVETQYF. DNA for the CDR3: TGCAGCGTTGGACTAGTAGAGACCCAGTACTTC. This sequence joins TRBV29-1 and TRBJ2-5, with D possibly TRBD2 on 6 matching bases. The V end was cut by 4 bases, the J end by 4 bases, with 7 bases between. The germline V gene has CDR1 SQVTM and CDR2 ANQGSEA. The CDR3 is made up of 11 amino acids.

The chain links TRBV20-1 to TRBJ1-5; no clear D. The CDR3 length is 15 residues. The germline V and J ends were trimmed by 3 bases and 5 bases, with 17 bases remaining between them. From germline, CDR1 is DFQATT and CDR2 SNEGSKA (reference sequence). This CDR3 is CSASITDGSHQPQHF. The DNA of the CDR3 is TGCAGTGCTAGTATAACAGACGGAAGCCATCAGCCCCAGCATTTT.

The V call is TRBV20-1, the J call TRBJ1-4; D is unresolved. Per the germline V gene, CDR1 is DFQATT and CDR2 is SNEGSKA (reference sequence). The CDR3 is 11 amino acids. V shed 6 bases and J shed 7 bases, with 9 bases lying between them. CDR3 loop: CSATFGEKLFF. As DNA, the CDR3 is TGCAGTGCCACGTTCGGTGAAAAACTGTTTTTT.

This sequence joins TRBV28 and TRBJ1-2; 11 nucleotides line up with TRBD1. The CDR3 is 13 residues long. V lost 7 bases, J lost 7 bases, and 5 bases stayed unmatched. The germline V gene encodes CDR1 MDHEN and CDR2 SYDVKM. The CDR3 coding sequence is TGTGCCAGCAATGAGGACAGGGGGCGTGGCTACACCTTC. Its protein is CASNEDRGRGYTF.

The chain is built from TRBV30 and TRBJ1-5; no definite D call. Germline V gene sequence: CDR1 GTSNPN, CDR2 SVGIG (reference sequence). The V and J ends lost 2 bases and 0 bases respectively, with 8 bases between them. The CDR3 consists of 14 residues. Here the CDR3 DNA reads TGTGCCTGGAGTAGAGCATATAGCAATCAGCCCCAGCATTTT. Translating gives CAWSRAYSNQPQHF. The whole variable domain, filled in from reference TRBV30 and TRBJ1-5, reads SQTIHQWPATLVQPVGSPLSLECTVEGTSNPNLYWYRQAAGRGLQLLFYSVGIGQISSEVPQNLSASRPQDRQFILSSKKLLLSDSGFYLCAWSRAYSNQPQHFGDGTRLSIL.

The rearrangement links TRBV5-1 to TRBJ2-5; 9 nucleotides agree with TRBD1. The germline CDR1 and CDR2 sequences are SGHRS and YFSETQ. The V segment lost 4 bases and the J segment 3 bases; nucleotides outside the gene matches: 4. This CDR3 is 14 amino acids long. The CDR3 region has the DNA TGCGCCAGCAGCATGGGACAGGGAGAAGAGACCCAGTACTTC. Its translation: CASSMGQGEETQYF. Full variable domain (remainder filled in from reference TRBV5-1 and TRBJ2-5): KAGVTQTPRYLIKTRGQQVTLSCSPISGHRSVSWYQQTPGQGLQFLFEYFSETQRNKGNFPGRFSGRQFSNSRSEMNVSTLELGDSALYLCASSMGQGEETQYFGPGTRLLVL.

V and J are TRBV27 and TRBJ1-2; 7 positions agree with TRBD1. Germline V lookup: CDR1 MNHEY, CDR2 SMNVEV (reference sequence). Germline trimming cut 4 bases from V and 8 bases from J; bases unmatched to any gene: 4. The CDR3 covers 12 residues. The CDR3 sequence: CASSSTGRGYTF. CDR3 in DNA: TGTGCCAGCAGTTCGACAGGGCGAGGCTACACCTTC.

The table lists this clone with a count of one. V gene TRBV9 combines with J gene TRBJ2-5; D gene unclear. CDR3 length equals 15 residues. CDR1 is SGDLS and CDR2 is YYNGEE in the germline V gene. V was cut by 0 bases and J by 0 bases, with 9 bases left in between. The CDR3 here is CASSVGSLYQETQYF. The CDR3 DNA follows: TGTGCCAGCAGCGTAGGTAGCCTGTACCAAGAGACCCAGTACTTC.

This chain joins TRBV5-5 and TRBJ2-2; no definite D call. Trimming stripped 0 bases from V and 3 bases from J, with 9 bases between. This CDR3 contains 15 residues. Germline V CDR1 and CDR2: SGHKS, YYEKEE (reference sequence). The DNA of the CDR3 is TGTGCCAGCAGCTTGGTATCCAGCGACACCGGGGAGCTGTTTTTT. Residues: CASSLVSSDTGELFF.

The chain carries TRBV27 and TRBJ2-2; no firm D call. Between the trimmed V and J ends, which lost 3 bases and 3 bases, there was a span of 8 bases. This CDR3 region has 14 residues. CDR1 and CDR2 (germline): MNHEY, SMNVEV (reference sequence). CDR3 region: CASSFDTYTGELFF. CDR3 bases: TGTGCCAGCAGTTTCGACACGTACACCGGGGAGCTGTTTTTT.

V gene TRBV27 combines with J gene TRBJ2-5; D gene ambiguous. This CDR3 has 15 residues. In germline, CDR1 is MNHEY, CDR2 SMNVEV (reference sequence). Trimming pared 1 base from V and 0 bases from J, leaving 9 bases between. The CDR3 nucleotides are TGTGCCAGCAGTTTATTAGCCACTTACCAAGAGACCCAGTACTTC. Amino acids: CASSLLATYQETQYF.

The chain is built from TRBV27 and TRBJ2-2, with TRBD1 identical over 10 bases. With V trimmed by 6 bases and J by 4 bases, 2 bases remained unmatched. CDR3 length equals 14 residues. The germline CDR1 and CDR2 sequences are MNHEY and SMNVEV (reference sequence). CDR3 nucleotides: TGTGCCAGCAGCCGGACAGGGGGCACCGGGGAGCTGTTTTTT. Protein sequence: CASSRTGGTGELFF.

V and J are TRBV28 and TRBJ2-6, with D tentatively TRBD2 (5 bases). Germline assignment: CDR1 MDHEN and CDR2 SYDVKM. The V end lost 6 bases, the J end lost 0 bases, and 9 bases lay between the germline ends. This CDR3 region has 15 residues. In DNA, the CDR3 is TGTGCCAGCAGGACTATGGACTCTGGGGCCAACGTCCTGACTTTC. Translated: CASRTMDSGANVLTF.

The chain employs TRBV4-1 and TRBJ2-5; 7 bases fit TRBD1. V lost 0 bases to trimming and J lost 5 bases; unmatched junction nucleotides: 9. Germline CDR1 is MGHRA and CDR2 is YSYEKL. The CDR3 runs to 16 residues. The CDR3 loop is CASSQEGRGYGETQYF. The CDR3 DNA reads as TGCGCCAGCAGCCAAGAGGGCAGGGGGTATGGGGAGACCCAGTACTTC.

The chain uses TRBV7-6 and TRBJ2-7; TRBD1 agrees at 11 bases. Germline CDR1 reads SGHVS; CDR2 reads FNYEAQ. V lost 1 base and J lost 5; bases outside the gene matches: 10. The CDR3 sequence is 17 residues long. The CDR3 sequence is CASSLDIGDRGTHEQYF. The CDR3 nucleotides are TGTGCCAGCAGCTTAGACATCGGGGACAGGGGGACCCACGAGCAGTACTTC.

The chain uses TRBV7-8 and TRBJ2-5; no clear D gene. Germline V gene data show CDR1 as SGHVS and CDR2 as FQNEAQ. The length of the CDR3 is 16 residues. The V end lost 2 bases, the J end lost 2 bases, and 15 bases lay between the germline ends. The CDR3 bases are TGTGCCAGCAGCTTACCCCCGGCTAGTCCTCAAGAGACCCAGTACTTC. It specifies CASSLPPASPQETQYF.